The next 21 T cell receptor beta chains were all read from a single sample in a study of blood T cell repertoires in COVID-19. Clones were read by immunoSEQ multiplex PCR, and TCRdb kept only the in-frame ones, dropping some. The table lists 200,000 or so clones, approximately 87% of them singletons, with 15% to 20% in the top ten. The source material was peripheral blood. These receptors originate from a person aged 65 to 79 with COVID-19, enrolled during active disease.

This sequence joins TRBV9 and TRBJ1-1, with 8 bases fitting TRBD1. V lost 3 bases and J lost 3; bases outside the gene matches: 4. The germline V gene encodes CDR1 SGDLS and CDR2 YYNGEE. This CDR3 has 14 amino acids. The CDR3 DNA is TGTGCCAGCAGCGGCCACAGGGGGGACACTGAAGCTTTCTTT. Translating it yields CASSGHRGDTEAFF. Using reference TRBV9 and TRBJ1-1 for the parts outside the CDR3, the full variable domain is DSGVTQTPKHLITATGQRVTLRCSPRSGDLSVYWYQQSLDQGLQFLIQYYNGEERAKGNILERFSAQQFPDLHSELNLSSLELGDSALYFCASSGHRGDTEAFFGQGTRLTVV.

The chain links TRBV7-2 to TRBJ2-3; 8 nucleotides match TRBD2. The CDR3 extends over 16 amino acids. Germline CDR1 SGHTA, CDR2 FQGNSA. Trimming removed 0 bases from V and 4 bases from J; junction bases left unmatched: 6. CDR3 residues: CASSLAISGSSDTQYF. The DNA of the CDR3 is TGTGCCAGCAGCTTAGCGATCAGCGGGAGTTCAGATACGCAGTATTTT.

This rearrangement joins TRBV10-3 to TRBJ2-7, with TRBD1 identical over 9 bases. CDR3 size: 12 residues. Trimming cost V 7 bases and J 6 bases; bases outside gene matches: 4. Germline values: CDR1 ENHRY, CDR2 SYGVKD. This chain's CDR3 is CAITGQGFEQYF. In DNA, the CDR3 is TGTGCCATCACCGGACAGGGGTTCGAGCAGTACTTC.

Only a few counts were recorded for this clone. J is TRBJ1-1 and V is TRBV28; D gene ambiguous. The CDR3 totals 14 residues. Germline CDR1 and CDR2: MDHEN and SYDVKM. V was shortened by 10 bases and J by 1 base, with 16 bases between the two germline ends. CDR3 in amino acids: CATRTNDWNTEAFF. The CDR3, as DNA: TGTGCCACTCGCACTAACGACTGGAACACTGAAGCTTTCTTT.

This clone was observed a single time. V gene TRBV11-2 combines with J gene TRBJ1-4; D is perhaps TRBD1 (5 bases). This CDR3 is built from 15 residues. The V and J ends lost 0 bases and 8 bases respectively, with 13 bases between them. Germline V gives CDR1 SGHAT, CDR2 FQNNGV. For the CDR3, the DNA is TGTGCCAGCAGCTTAGAATCTAGGGGTAGGGAAAAACTGTTTTTT. It specifies CASSLESRGREKLFF.

This chain connects TRBV11-2 to TRBJ2-1; possible D gene TRBD1, 5 bases. CDR3 length: 13 residues. Germline values: CDR1 SGHAT, CDR2 FQNNGV. Trimming removed 2 bases from V and 6 bases from J, with 8 bases in between. As DNA, the CDR3 is TGTGCCAGCAGCTTACTAGGGGTCAATGAGCAGTTCTTC. Protein sequence: CASSLLGVNEQFF.

J is TRBJ2-7 and V is TRBV6-2 or TRBV6-3; perhaps TRBD1 as D (6 bases). The CDR3 totals 13 residues. V was shortened by 2 bases and J by 7 bases, with 12 bases between the two germline ends. Germline V CDR1 and CDR2: MNHEY, SVGEGT. CDR3 protein: CASSYGTSQEQYF. As DNA, the CDR3 is TGTGCCAGCAGTTACGGGACATCCCAAGAGCAGTACTTC.

This clone was seen once. The rearrangement joins TRBV5-1 to TRBJ2-1; TRBD2 aligns across 9 bases. V trimming: 2 bases; J trimming: 5 bases; junction bases outside the gene matches: 8. The CDR3 has 16 amino acids. Germline V gives CDR1 SGHRS, CDR2 YFSETQ. CDR3 bases: TGCGCCAGCAGCTTTCTCCCTAGCGGGACTGACAATGAGCAGTTCTTC. It is translated as CASSFLPSGTDNEQFF.

The chain combines TRBV5-8 with TRBJ2-3; no clear D. V lost 0 bases to trimming and J lost 3 bases, with 5 bases between them. Germline V gives CDR1 SGHTS, CDR2 YDEGEE. The CDR3 covers 13 residues. CDR3 coding DNA: TGTGCCAGCAGCTTGGCCGGGACAGATACGCAGTATTTT. Protein: CASSLAGTDTQYF.

This chain uses TRBV6-5 with TRBJ1-2, with D hard to call. This CDR3 is 15 amino acids long. The germline V gene has CDR1 MNHEY and CDR2 SVGAGI. V was pared by 5 bases and J by 0 bases, with 13 bases between. In DNA, the CDR3 is TGTGCCAGCAGTCCGTGGACGGGAGCTAACTATGGCTACACCTTC. It yields the protein CASSPWTGANYGYTF.

The chain carries TRBV5-6 and TRBJ1-2, with unresolved D. The V gene lost 0 bases and the J gene lost 3 bases, with 6 bases spanning the gap. This CDR3 region has 13 residues. Germline CDR1 and CDR2: SGHDT and YYEEEE. The DNA of the CDR3 is TGTGCCAGCAGCTTGGAACAGCACTATGGCTACACCTTC. Amino acids: CASSLEQHYGYTF.

The CDR3, as DNA: TGCGCCAGCAGCCAAGATGTCTCCGGGACAGGGGGCGGGTCACCCCTCCACTTT. Translation gives CASSQDVSGTGGGSPLHF. V is TRBV4-3 and J is TRBJ1-6; TRBD1 agrees at 12 bases. This CDR3 has 18 residues. CDR1 is LGHNA and CDR2 is YSLEER in the germline V gene. The V gene end was trimmed by 0 bases and the J gene end by 10 bases; junction bases not matched to a gene: 10.

This chain connects TRBV7-2 to TRBJ2-1, with 7 bases aligning to TRBD2. Trimming cost V 0 bases and J 15 bases; bases outside gene matches: 14. CDR1 is SGHTA and CDR2 is FQGNSA in the germline V gene. The CDR3 loop spans 15 amino acids. CDR3 sequence (DNA): TGTGCCAGCAGCTTAGCGGTGGGAGGGGCTGAATATTCGTTCTTC. Translated, it gives CASSLAVGGAEYSFF.

The rearrangement uses TRBV7-2 and TRBJ2-5; 7 nucleotides agree with TRBD2. Germline V gene lookup returns CDR1 SGHTA and CDR2 FQGNSA. The length of the CDR3 is 14 residues. Trimming took 5 bases from V and 5 from J; bases not matched to a gene: 8. CDR3 coding DNA: TGTGCCAGCAGCCAAGGACTAGTCAGCGAGACCCAGTACTTC. Protein product: CASSQGLVSETQYF.

The chain couples TRBV19 to TRBJ1-5; 7 bases line up with TRBD1. Germline V gene data show CDR1 as LNHDA and CDR2 as SQIVND (reference sequence). The ends lost 9 bases at V and 2 bases at J; junction bases unmatched: 7. The CDR3 covers 14 residues. The DNA for the CDR3 is TGTGCCAGCAAGACAGGGCCTGGCAATCAGCCCCAGCATTTT. Residues: CASKTGPGNQPQHF.

This chain uses TRBV19 with TRBJ2-1, with 8 bases that match TRBD1. The CDR3 loop spans 17 amino acids. CDR1 is LNHDA and CDR2 is SQIVND in the germline V gene (reference sequence). The V segment lost 6 bases and the J segment 4 bases; nucleotides outside the gene matches: 14. CDR3 loop: CASSTATGAVGYNEQFF. CDR3 DNA sequence: TGTGCCAGTAGCACTGCGACAGGGGCAGTTGGGTACAATGAGCAGTTCTTC.

This clone has a single count. The rearrangement uses TRBV19 and TRBJ2-1; TRBD2 agrees at 12 bases. The CDR3 is made up of 19 amino acids. V lost 5 bases and J lost 6; bases outside the gene matches: 17. Germline V gene lookup returns CDR1 LNHDA and CDR2 SQIVND (reference sequence). The CDR3 DNA reads TGTGCCAGTAGTCACGGACTAGCGGGAAATCTGGGGGGTTCCAATGAGCAGTTCTTC. The encoded protein is CASSHGLAGNLGGSNEQFF.

This chain joins TRBV5-4 and TRBJ2-3; tentative D call: TRBD2 (5 bases). In germline, CDR1 is SGHNT, CDR2 YYREEE (reference sequence). The V end was cut by 4 bases, the J end by 3 bases, with 12 bases between. The CDR3 spans 14 residues. CDR3 amino acids: CASSPRAGTDTQYF. The CDR3 DNA reads as TGTGCCAGCAGCCCGAGGGCGGGTACAGATACGCAGTATTTT.

This chain joins TRBV19 and TRBJ2-7; D perhaps matches TRBD1 (6 bases). Germline loops: CDR1 LNHDA, CDR2 SQIVND (reference sequence). V lost 2 bases, J lost 2 bases, and 13 bases lay in between. This CDR3 comprises 15 residues. CDR3 bases: TGTGCCAGTAGTATACGACAGGATAAAACCTACGAGCAGTACTTC. The encoded protein is CASSIRQDKTYEQYF.

The V call is TRBV19, the J call TRBJ2-3; TRBD2 is a possible D gene (6 bases). The germline gives CDR1 LNHDA, CDR2 SQIVND (reference sequence). Trimming stripped 3 bases from V and 0 bases from J, with 13 bases between. CDR3 size: 16 residues. Written as DNA, the CDR3 is TGTGCCAGTAGTATGGCACTAGCAGCTAGCACAGATACGCAGTATTTT. It encodes CASSMALAASTDTQYF.

This clone was detected only a few times. V is TRBV4-3 and J is TRBJ2-3; D is ambiguous. Germline assignment: CDR1 LGHNA and CDR2 YSLEER. The CDR3 spans 15 residues. Deletions cut 2 bases from V and 0 bases from J, with 9 bases between. The CDR3 nucleotides are TGCGCCAGCAGCCAAATTCAGGCTAGCACAGATACGCAGTATTTT. This codes for CASSQIQASTDTQYF.